A selection of T cell receptor beta chains follows, all from one sample in a study of blood T cells in healthy people across ages. TCRdb re-called the 5' RACE reads with MiXCR, one entry per CDR3 protein. The sample carries about 1.7 million distinct CDR3 sequences, approximately 30% recorded once. The specimen sequenced was blood. The receptors originated from a woman in her 30s in good health. Each CDR3 is given with its conserved first and last residue. The D gene is left open where the match is weak. The size entry is marked missing in some rows and otherwise reads once, few, many or a size class.

>TRBV12-3/TRBV12-4|NA|TRBJ2-1|NA
TGTGCCAGCAGTTTTTGGGATCCCCAGTTCTTC
CASSFWDPQFF
>TRBV20-1|NA|TRBJ1-1|NA
TGCAGTGCTACCAGGGAGGGAGTGGCTTTCTTT
CSATREGVAFF
>TRBV5-6|NA|TRBJ1-1|NA
TGTGCCAGCAGCCCGGATCCGGGGGTGAACACTGAAGCTTTCTTT
CASSPDPGVNTEAFF
>TRBV2|NA|TRBJ1-2|NA
TGTGCCAGCAGCCCACGGGGAGGCCACACCTTC
CASSPRGGHTF
>TRBV24-1|NA|TRBJ1-5|NA
TGTGCCACCAGGGCTTTCGGGGGGAGTCAGCCCCAGCATTTT
CATRAFGGSQPQHF
>TRBV5-1|NA|TRBJ2-1|NA
TGCGCCAGCAGCTTGGGTTCACCCAACAATGAGCAGTTCTTC
CASSLGSPNNEQFF
>TRBV6-2/TRBV6-3|TRBD1|TRBJ2-7|NA
TGTGCCAGCAGTTTCAACCGGGACAGTCCCTACGAGCAGTACTTC
CASSFNRDSPYEQYF
>TRBV4-1|NA|TRBJ1-2|few
TGCGCCAGCAGCCAAGGGGGGGAAGGGGCCGGCTACACCTTC
CASSQGGEGAGYTF
>TRBV29-1|NA|TRBJ2-7|many
TGCAGCGTTCAGATAGAGTACCGGGCAGGGAGGTTGGACGAGCAGTACTTC
CSVQIEYRAGRLDEQYF
>TRBV12-5|NA|TRBJ1-2|NA
TGTGCTAGTGGTTTGGCCACAGGGCTGGAAGGCTACACCTTC
CASGLATGLEGYTF
>TRBV7-9|NA|TRBJ2-7|NA
TGTGCCAGCAGCGCAGGACTCGGGGTGGGCTCCTACGAGCAGTACTTC
CASSAGLGVGSYEQYF
>TRBV12-5|TRBD1|TRBJ2-1|NA
TGTGCTAGTGGGACAGGGAACCCCTACAATGAGCAGTTCTTC
CASGTGNPYNEQFF
>TRBV6-5|TRBD1|TRBJ1-6|few
TGTGCCAGCAGTTACCAGGACAGGGGTCATTCACCCCTCCACTTT
CASSYQDRGHSPLHF
>TRBV10-3|TRBD1|TRBJ2-7|NA
TGTGCCATCAGTGAGTCAGCGGACAGGGCTATGGACGAGCAGTACTTC
CAISESADRAMDEQYF
>TRBV20-1|NA|TRBJ1-2|NA
TGCAGTGCTCCTCTAGAGGCGGAAACGGGGGGCTACACCTTC
CSAPLEAETGGYTF
>TRBV29-1|NA|TRBJ1-1|few
TGCAGCGTTGCAGCAGCTAACACTGAAGCTTTCTTT
CSVAAANTEAFF
>TRBV6-6|TRBD2|TRBJ2-7|NA
TGTGCCAGTAGTTACTCCGGGGGGTACAATGAGCAGTACTTC
CASSYSGGYNEQYF
>TRBV14|TRBD2|TRBJ2-7|few
TGTGCCAGCAGCCAAAGAACGACTAGCGGGAGCCTCGGCGAGCAGTACTTC
CASSQRTTSGSLGEQYF
>TRBV20-1|TRBD1|TRBJ2-7|NA
TGCAGTGCTAGAGATACAGGGGCAATTTCCAACGAGCAGTACTTC
CSARDTGAISNEQYF
>TRBV2|TRBD1|TRBJ1-5|NA
TGTGCCAGCAGTGAGCAGGGGGTCTATCAGCCCCAGCATTTT
CASSEQGVYQPQHF
>TRBV18|TRBD2|TRBJ2-5|NA
TGTGCCAGCTCACCACCTAGCGGGGGTTCAAAAGAGACCCAGTACTTC
CASSPPSGGSKETQYF
>TRBV7-2|TRBD1|TRBJ2-6|many
TGTGCCAGCAGATCCGGATCAACAGGGGGCCCTTCTGGGGCCAACGTCCTGACTTTC
CASRSGSTGGPSGANVLTF
>TRBV5-1|TRBD2|TRBJ2-1|few
TGCGCCAGCAGCTTGGAGGGCCCTAACGGGAGGGTTACAGGAAGCTACAATGAGCAGTTCTTC
CASSLEGPNGRVTGSYNEQFF
>TRBV7-3|TRBD2|TRBJ2-5|NA
TGTGCCAGCAGCTTAGGACTAGCGGCGGGAGGGACCCAGTACTTC
CASSLGLAAGGTQYF
>TRBV29-1|TRBD1|TRBJ2-7|NA
TGCAGCGTACGGGACAGTAGCTCCTACGAGCAGTACTTC
CSVRDSSSYEQYF
>TRBV14|NA|TRBJ2-1|NA
TGTGCCAGCAGCCCTCATCTCGGGGGTGAGCAGTTCTTC
CASSPHLGGEQFF
>TRBV6-5|NA|TRBJ2-4|NA
TGTGCCAGCAGTTACCTCGCGGGGGCGGCCAAAAACATTCAGTACTTC
CASSYLAGAAKNIQYF
>TRBV4-1|NA|TRBJ2-7|NA
TGCGCCAGCAGCCAAGATGGGGGGCGGGGAGACGAGCAGTACTTC
CASSQDGGRGDEQYF
>TRBV24-1|NA|TRBJ2-2|NA
TGTGCCACCAGTGACAGGGTAGAGACCGGGGAGCTGTTTTTT
CATSDRVETGELFF
>TRBV4-3|NA|TRBJ2-3|few
TGCGCCAGCAGCCAAGATGGAAGGGGCCGGCGATCCAGCACAGATACGCAGTATTTT
CASSQDGRGRRSSTDTQYF
>TRBV4-3|NA|TRBJ1-4|NA
TGCGCCAGCAGCCAAAGAATTGTGGGGGCTAATACTAATGAAAAACTGTTTTTT
CASSQRIVGANTNEKLFF
>TRBV10-3|NA|TRBJ2-1|few
TGTGCCATCAGTGTCGACTTGTCCTACAATGAGCAGTTCTTC
CAISVDLSYNEQFF
>TRBV16|NA|TRBJ1-5|NA
TGTGCCAGCAGCCGATGGGGGGCGGATCAGCCCCAGCATTTT
CASSRWGADQPQHF
>TRBV5-1|NA|TRBJ2-4|NA
TGCGCCAGCAGCGCGGGAAACCCCTTTGATGAGCGGTACTTC
CASSAGNPFDERYF
>TRBV7-9|TRBD2|TRBJ2-7|NA
TGTGCCAGCAGCTTTCTGACTAGCGGTGTTTCCTACGAGCAGTACTTC
CASSFLTSGVSYEQYF
>TRBV7-8|NA|TRBJ2-5|many
TGTGCCAGCAGCTTTGGGTCCCGAAGAGAGACCCAGTACTTC
CASSFGSRRETQYF
>TRBV20-1|TRBD2|TRBJ2-1|NA
TGCAGTTCCATACGGGGGGGCTTCTACAATGAGCAGTTCTTC
CSSIRGGFYNEQFF
>TRBV7-2|NA|TRBJ2-5|many
TGTGCCAGCAGCTTACGGGTTATCCAAGAGACCCAGTACTTC
CASSLRVIQETQYF
>TRBV20-1|TRBD1|TRBJ1-4|few
TGCAGTGCTAGAGAGACTGACAGGGGGTCCGCGGTTCGCGAAAAACTGTTTTTT
CSARETDRGSAVREKLFF
>TRBV7-2|TRBD1|TRBJ1-5|many
TGTGCCAGCAGTTTGAGACAGGGAGGGCAGCCCCAGCATTTT
CASSLRQGGQPQHF
>TRBV12-3/TRBV12-4|NA|TRBJ1-1|NA
TGTGCCAGCAGTTTACTAACCGGAGGTAGCACTGAAGCTTTCTTT
CASSLLTGGSTEAFF
>TRBV4-3|TRBD2|TRBJ2-7|NA
TGCGCCAGCAGCCAGGAGGGACTAGCTTCCTACGAGCAGTACTTC
CASSQEGLASYEQYF
>TRBV2|NA|TRBJ1-1|NA
TGTGCCAGCAGTGATTCTGACCCAGGTGAAGCTTTCTTT
CASSDSDPGEAFF
>TRBV5-1|TRBD2|TRBJ2-1|many
TGCGCCAGCAGCCGGGGACTAGCGGGGGGAACCTACAATGAGCAGTTCTTC
CASSRGLAGGTYNEQFF
>TRBV30|NA|TRBJ1-1|NA
TGTGCCTGGAAGAACACTGAAGCTTTCTTT
CAWKNTEAFF
>TRBV4-1|NA|TRBJ2-5|many
TGCGCCAGCAGCCAAGTTGAGGAGGGCTCAGAGACCCAGTACTTC
CASSQVEEGSETQYF
>TRBV10-3|TRBD1|TRBJ2-2|NA
TGTGCCATCAGCGCGGGACAGGGGAACACCGGGGAGCTGTTTTTT
CAISAGQGNTGELFF
>TRBV24-1|NA|TRBJ2-5|few
TGTGCCACCAGTGGAGGGGGTAGAGAGACCCAGTACTTC
CATSGGGRETQYF